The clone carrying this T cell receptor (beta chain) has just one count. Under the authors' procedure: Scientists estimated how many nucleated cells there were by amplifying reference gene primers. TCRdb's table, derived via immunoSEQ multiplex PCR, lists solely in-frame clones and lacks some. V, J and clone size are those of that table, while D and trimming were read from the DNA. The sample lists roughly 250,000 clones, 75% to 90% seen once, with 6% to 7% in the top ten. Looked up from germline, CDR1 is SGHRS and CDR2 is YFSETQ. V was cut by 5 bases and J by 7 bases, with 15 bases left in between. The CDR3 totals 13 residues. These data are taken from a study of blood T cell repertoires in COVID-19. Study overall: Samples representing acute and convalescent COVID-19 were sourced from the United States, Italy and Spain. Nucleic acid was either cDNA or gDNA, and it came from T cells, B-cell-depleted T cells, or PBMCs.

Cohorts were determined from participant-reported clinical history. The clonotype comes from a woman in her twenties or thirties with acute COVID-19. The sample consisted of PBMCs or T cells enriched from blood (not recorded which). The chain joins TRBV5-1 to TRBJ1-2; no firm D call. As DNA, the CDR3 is TGCGCCAGCAGGGAGCAGCAGTCGGGTGGCTACACCTTC. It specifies CASREQQSGGYTF.